The clone carrying this TCR beta chain was seen a few times. Its matching antigen is unknown. RNA transcripts provided the source from which TCR beta CDR3 regions were amplified. Initially, a first-round RT-PCR of the TCR CDR3 employed the HTBI primer set. TCRdb fed the multiplex PCR reads into MiXCR, producing one record per CDR3 protein. The sample shows 300,000 to 350,000 distinct CDR3 sequences, 18% of them seen only once. This sample is drawn from a study of T cells in Graves' hyperthyroidism and ophthalmopathy. Study-level results: Also found in blood were most expanded thyroid clonotypes above 0.001.

Per germline, CDR1 SEHNR and CDR2 FQNEAQ (reference sequence). Trimming cost V 6 bases and J 5 bases; bases outside gene matches: 9. This CDR3 has 15 residues. The definition of stable Graves' hyperthyroidism was no ophthalmopathy progression within 18 months. Approximately 9.3 ml of fresh peripheral blood supplied the PBMCs. The sequenced sample was blood. The sequence came from a woman between 50 and 59 years old with Graves' hyperthyroidism. The gene calls are TRBV7-9 and TRBJ2-1, with 8 bases aligning to TRBD2. The CDR3 DNA reads TGTGCCAGCAGTAAAGCGAGCGGGAGAAACAATGAGCAGTTCTTC. Translation gives CASSKASGRNNEQFF.